Listed here is a single T cell receptor (beta chain). This entry is derived from a study of blood T cell repertoires in COVID-19. Study context: COVID-19 samples, acute and convalescent, were from the United States, Italy and Spain. T cells, B-cell-depleted T cells, or PBMCs supplied cDNA or gDNA.

The trim removed 8 bases at V and 6 bases at J, leaving 7 bases unmatched. The CDR3 covers 13 residues. The germline V gene encodes CDR1 ENHRY and CDR2 SYGVKD. In the source study's methods: Amplifying reference gene primers gave estimates of nucleated cell counts. TCRdb's table, derived via immunoSEQ multiplex PCR, lists solely in-frame clones and lacks some. V and J calls and clone size are given by that table; D and trimming were obtained from the DNA. The sample lists around 700,000 clones; over 80% were seen once. The chain employs TRBV10-3 and TRBJ1-2; 9 bases agree with TRBD1. The clonotype comes from a woman under 30 with acute or convalescent COVID-19. Sequencing was performed on peripheral blood. CDR3 protein: CAIWDRETDGYTF. The CDR3 DNA is TGTGCCATCTGGGACAGGGAGACGGATGGCTACACCTTC.